Reported below is one T cell receptor (beta chain). Antigen: not known. The CDR3 totals 15 residues. V lost 1 base, J lost 2 bases, and 11 bases lay in between. In germline, CDR1 is SGHTS, CDR2 YDEGEE. All patients were mismatch repair deficient, assessed by either PCR or immunohistochemistry. The entry originates in a study of PD-1 blockade in mismatch repair-deficient tumors. Study-level information: Patients had around 11 mismatch repair-deficient cancer types and were previously treated and progressing.

The assay was immunoSEQ multiplex PCR, and TCRdb's table has in-frame clones only and misses some. The table shows 80,000 to 100,000 clones, with about 84% occurring only once. Study findings and constraints: Tumor-resident clones, often absent from pretreatment blood, expanded after pembrolizumab and then contracted.

The material was peripheral blood, obtained 12 weeks after starting pembrolizumab. The V and J genes are TRBV5-8 and TRBJ2-3; no clear D gene. The receptor's source is an adult with mismatch repair-deficient cancer. CDR3 DNA: TGTGCCAGCAGCTTGAACTGGGGTTACACAGATACGCAGTATTTT. Translated, it gives CASSLNWGYTDTQYF.